The subject of this entry is one T cell receptor (beta chain). This sample stems from a study of blood T cell repertoires in COVID-19. Using immunoSEQ multiplex PCR, the repertoire was profiled, and TCRdb retains in-frame clones only, with some absent. The table has roughly 80,000 clones, roughly four fifths seen once. Germline loops: CDR1 LGHNA, CDR2 YNFKEQ. V lost 1 base, J lost 4 bases, and 7 bases stayed unmatched. This CDR3 is 15 amino acids long. Sequencing was done on a sample of peripheral blood. The sequence derives from an older man with acute or convalescent COVID-19. The J gene is TRBJ2-7, the V gene TRBV4-2, with 7 positions matching TRBD1. This CDR3 is CASSQGATGKYEQYF. CDR3 in DNA: TGTGCCAGCAGCCAAGGGGCGACAGGGAAATACGAGCAGTACTTC.